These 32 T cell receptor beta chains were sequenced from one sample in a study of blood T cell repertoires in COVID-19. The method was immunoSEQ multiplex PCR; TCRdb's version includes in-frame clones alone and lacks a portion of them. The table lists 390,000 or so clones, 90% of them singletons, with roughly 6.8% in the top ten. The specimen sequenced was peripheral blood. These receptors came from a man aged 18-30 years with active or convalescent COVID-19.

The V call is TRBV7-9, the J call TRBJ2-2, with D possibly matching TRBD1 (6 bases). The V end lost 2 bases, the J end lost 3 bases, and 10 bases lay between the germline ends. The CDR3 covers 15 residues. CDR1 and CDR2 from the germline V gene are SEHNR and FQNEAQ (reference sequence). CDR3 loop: CASSLRPGDTGELFF. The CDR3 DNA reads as TGTGCCAGCAGCTTACGTCCAGGGGACACCGGGGAGCTGTTTTTT. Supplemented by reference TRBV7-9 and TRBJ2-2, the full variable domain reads DTGVSQNPRHKITKRGQNVTFRCDPISEHNRLYWYRQTLGQGPEFLTYFQNEAQLEKSRLLSDRFSAERPKGSFSTLEIQRTEQGDSAMYLCASSLRPGDTGELFFGEGSRLTVL.

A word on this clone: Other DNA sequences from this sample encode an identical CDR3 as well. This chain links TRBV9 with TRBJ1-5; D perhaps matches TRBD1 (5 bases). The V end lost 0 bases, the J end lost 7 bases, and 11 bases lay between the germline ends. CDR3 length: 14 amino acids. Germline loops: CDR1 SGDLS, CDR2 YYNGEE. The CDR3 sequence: CASSVGGGGQPQHF. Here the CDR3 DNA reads TGTGCCAGCAGCGTAGGGGGGGGTGGACAGCCCCAGCATTTT.

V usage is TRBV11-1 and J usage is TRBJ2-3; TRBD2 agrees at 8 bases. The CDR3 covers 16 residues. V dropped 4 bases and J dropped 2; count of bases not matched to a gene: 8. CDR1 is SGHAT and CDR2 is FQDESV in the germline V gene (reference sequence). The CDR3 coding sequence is TGTGCCAGCAGCTCCTCTTACGGGGGGGCCACAGATACGCAGTATTTT. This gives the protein CASSSSYGGATDTQYF.

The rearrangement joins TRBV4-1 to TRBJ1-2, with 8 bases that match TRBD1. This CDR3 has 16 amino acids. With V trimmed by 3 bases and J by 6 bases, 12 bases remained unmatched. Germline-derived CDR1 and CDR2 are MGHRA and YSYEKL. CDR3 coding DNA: TGCGCCAGCAGCCAGACAGGGGCGCTGGATTTTCATGGCTACACCTTC. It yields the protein CASSQTGALDFHGYTF.

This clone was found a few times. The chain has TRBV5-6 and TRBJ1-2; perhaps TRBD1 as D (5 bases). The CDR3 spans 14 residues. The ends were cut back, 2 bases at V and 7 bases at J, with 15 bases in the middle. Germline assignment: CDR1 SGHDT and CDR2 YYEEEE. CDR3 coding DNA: TGTGCCAGCAGCTTCGGCCAGGGAATTTTTGGCTACACCTTC. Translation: CASSFGQGIFGYTF.

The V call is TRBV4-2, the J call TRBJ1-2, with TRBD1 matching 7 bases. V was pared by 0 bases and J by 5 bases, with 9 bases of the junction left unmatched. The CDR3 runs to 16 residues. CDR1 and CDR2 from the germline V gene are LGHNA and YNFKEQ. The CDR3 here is CASSQEGQNPGYGYTF. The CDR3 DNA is TGTGCCAGCAGCCAAGAGGGACAGAACCCGGGGTATGGCTACACCTTC.

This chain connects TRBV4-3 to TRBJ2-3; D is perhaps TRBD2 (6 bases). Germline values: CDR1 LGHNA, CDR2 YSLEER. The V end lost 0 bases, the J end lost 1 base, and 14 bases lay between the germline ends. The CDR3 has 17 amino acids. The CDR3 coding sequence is TGCGCCAGCAGCCAAGATGGGTCGGCGGGGCGCACAGATACGCAGTATTTT. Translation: CASSQDGSAGRTDTQYF.

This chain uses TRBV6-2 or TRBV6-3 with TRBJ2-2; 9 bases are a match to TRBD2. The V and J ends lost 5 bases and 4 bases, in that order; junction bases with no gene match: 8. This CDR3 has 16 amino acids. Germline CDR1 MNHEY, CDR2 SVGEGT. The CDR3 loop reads CASSPLAGAGTGELFF. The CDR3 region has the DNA TGTGCCAGCAGTCCCTTAGCGGGAGCGGGCACCGGGGAGCTGTTTTTT.

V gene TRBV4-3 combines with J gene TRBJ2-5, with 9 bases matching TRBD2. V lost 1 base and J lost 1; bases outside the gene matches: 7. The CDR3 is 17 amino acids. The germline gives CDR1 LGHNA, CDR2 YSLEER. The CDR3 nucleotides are TGCGCCAGCAGCCAAGTTTTCGCGGGGGGGACCCAAGAGACCCAGTACTTC. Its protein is CASSQVFAGGTQETQYF.

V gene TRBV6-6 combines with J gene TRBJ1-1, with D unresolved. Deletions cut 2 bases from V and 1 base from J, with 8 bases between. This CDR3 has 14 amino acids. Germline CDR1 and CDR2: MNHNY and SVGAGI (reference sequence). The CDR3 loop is CASSYPEGNTEAFF. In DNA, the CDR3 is TGTGCCAGCAGTTACCCGGAGGGGAACACTGAAGCTTTCTTT.

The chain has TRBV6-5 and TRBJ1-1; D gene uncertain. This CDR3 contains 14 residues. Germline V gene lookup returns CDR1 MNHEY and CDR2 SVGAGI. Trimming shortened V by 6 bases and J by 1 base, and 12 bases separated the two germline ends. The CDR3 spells CASRSGRRNTEAFF. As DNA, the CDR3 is TGTGCCAGCAGATCGGGAAGAAGGAACACTGAAGCTTTCTTT.

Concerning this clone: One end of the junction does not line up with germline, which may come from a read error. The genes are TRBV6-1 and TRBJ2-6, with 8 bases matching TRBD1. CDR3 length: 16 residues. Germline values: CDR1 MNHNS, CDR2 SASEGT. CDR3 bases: TGTGCCAGCAGTGAGGACAGGGTGTCTGGGGCCAACGTGCTGACTTTC. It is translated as CASSEDRVSGANVLTF.

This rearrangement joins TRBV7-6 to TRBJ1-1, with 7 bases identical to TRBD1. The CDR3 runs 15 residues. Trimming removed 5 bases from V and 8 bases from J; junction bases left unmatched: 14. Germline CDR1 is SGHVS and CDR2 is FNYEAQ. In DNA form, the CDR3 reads TGTGCCAGCAGCGAAGATGTCACAGGGGCCCCAGAAGCTTTCTTT. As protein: CASSEDVTGAPEAFF.

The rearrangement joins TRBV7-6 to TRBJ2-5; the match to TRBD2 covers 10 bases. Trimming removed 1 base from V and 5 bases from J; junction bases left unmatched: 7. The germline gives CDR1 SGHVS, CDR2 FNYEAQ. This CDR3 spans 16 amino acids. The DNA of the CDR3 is TGTGCCAGCAGCTTAGTACGGGCAGCGGGAGGGGAGACCCAGTACTTC. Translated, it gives CASSLVRAAGGETQYF.

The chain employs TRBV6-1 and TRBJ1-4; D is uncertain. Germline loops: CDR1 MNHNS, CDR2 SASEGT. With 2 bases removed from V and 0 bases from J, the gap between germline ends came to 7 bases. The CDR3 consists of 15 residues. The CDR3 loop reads CASSESVATNEKLFF. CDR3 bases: TGTGCCAGCAGTGAAAGCGTAGCAACTAATGAAAAACTGTTTTTT.

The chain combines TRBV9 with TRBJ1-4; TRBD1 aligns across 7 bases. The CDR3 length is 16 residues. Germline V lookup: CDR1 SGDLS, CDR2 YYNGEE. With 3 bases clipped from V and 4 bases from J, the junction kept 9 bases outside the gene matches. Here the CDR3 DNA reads TGTGCCAGCAGCGCGCCTACAGGGGCAAGTAATGAAAAACTGTTTTTT. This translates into CASSAPTGASNEKLFF.

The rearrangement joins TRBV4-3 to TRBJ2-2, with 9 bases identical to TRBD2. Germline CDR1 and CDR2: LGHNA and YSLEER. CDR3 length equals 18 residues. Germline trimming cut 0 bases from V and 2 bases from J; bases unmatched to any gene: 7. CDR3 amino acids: CASSQDKAGGSNTGELFF. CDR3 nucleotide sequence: TGCGCCAGCAGCCAAGACAAAGCGGGGGGCTCTAACACCGGGGAGCTGTTTTTT.

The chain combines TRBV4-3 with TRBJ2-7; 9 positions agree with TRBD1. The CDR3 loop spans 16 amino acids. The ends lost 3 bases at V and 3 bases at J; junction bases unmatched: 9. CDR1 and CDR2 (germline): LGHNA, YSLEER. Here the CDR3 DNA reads TGCGCCAGCAGCCAGGATACAGGGGGCCGGGTCTACGAGCAGTACTTC. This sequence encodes CASSQDTGGRVYEQYF.

CDR3 protein: CASSYSWPGGGYTF. CDR3 nucleotides: TGTGCCAGCAGTTACTCCTGGCCCGGCGGTGGCTACACCTTC. This sequence joins TRBV6-5 and TRBJ1-2; D call uncertain. Trimming took 0 bases from V and 7 from J, leaving 12 bases between them. Per the germline V gene, CDR1 is MNHEY and CDR2 is SVGAGI. The CDR3 runs 14 residues.

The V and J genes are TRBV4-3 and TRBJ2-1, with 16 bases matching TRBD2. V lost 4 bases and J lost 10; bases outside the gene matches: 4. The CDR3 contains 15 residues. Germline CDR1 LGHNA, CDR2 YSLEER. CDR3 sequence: CASSPGTSGGGEQFF. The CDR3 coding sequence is TGCGCCAGCAGCCCAGGGACTAGCGGGGGGGGCGAGCAGTTCTTC.

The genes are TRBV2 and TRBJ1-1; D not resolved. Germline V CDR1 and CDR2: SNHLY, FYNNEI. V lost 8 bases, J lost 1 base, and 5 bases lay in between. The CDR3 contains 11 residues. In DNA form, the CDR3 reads TGTGCCAGCGGGCCGAACACTGAAGCTTTCTTT. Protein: CASGPNTEAFF.

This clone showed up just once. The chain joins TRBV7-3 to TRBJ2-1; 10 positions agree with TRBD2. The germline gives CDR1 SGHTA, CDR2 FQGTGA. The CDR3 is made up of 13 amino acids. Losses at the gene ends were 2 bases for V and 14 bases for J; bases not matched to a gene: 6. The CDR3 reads CASSLEAGGTKFF. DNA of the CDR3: TGTGCCAGCAGCTTAGAAGCGGGGGGGACCAAGTTCTTC.

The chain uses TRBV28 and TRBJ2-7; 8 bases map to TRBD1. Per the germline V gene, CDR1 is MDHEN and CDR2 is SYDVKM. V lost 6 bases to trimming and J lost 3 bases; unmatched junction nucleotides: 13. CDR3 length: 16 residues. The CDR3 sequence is CASRRITGGVHYEQYF. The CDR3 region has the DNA TGTGCCAGCAGGAGAATTACAGGGGGAGTCCACTACGAGCAGTACTTC.

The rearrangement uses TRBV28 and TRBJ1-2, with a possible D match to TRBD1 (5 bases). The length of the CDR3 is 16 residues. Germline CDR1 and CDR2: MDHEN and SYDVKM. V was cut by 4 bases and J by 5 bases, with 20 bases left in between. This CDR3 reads CASSSPLGGGSYGYTF. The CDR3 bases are TGTGCCAGCAGTTCCCCCCTTGGGGGGGGGTCTTATGGCTACACCTTC.

As DNA, the CDR3 is TGCGCCAGCAGCCAAGATGCGGGGAGCTATGGCTACACCTTC. Protein sequence: CASSQDAGSYGYTF. This chain connects TRBV4-3 to TRBJ1-2; D not certain. There are 14 residues in the CDR3. Trimming left V 0 bases short and J 4 bases short, with 9 bases between. Germline V lookup: CDR1 LGHNA, CDR2 YSLEER.

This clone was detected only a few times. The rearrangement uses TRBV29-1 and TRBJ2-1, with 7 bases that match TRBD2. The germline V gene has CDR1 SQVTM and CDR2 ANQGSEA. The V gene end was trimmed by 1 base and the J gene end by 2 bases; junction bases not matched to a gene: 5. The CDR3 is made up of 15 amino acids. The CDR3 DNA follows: TGCAGCGTTGAAGGAGGCCTAGCGGCCTACAATGAGCAGTTCTTC. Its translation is CSVEGGLAAYNEQFF.

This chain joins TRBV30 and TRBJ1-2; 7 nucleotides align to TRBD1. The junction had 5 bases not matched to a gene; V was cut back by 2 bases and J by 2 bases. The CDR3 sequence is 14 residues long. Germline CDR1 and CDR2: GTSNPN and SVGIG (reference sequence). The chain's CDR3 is CAWSHTTGNYGYTF. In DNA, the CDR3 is TGTGCCTGGAGTCACACGACAGGGAACTATGGCTACACCTTC.

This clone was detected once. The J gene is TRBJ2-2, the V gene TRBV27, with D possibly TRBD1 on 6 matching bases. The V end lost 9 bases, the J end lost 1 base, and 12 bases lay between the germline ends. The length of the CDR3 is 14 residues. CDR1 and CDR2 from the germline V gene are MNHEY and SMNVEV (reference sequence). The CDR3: CARALTGNTGELFF. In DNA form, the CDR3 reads TGTGCCAGGGCATTGACAGGGAACACCGGGGAGCTGTTTTTT.

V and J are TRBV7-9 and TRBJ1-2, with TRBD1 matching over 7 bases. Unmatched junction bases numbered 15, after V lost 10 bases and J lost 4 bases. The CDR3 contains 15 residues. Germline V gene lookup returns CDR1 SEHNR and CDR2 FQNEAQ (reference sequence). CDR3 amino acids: CATHGQDLLIYGYTF. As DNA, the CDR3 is TGTGCCACCCACGGACAGGATCTTTTAATCTATGGCTACACCTTC.

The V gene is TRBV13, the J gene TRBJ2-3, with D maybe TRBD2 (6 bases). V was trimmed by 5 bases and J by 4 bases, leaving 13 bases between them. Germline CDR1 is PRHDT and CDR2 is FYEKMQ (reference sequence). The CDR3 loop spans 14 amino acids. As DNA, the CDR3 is TGTGCCAGCAGCACGGCGACTAGGGCAGATACGCAGTATTTT. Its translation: CASSTATRADTQYF.

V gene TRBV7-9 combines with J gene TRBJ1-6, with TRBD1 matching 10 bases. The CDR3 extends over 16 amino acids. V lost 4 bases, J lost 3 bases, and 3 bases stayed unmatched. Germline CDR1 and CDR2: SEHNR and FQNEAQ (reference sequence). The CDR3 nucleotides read TGTGCCAGCAGCTCCGGGACAGGGGTCTATAATTCACCCCTCCACTTT. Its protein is CASSSGTGVYNSPLHF.

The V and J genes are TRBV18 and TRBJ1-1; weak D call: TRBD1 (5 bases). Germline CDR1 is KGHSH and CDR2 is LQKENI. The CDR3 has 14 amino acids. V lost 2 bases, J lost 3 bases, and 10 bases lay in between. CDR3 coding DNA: TGTGCCAGCTCACCATATCGGGGGTACACTGAAGCTTTCTTT. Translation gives CASSPYRGYTEAFF.